This T cell receptor (beta chain) was observed in a study of blood T cell repertoires in COVID-19. Study summary: The United States, Italy and Spain were the sources of the acute and convalescent COVID-19 samples. PBMCs, B-cell-depleted T cells, or T cells provided the cDNA or gDNA that made up the material.

J was trimmed by 4 bases and V by 1 base; bases with no gene match: 20. Germline V lookup: CDR1 LNHNV, CDR2 YYDKDF (reference sequence). The CDR3 has 21 residues. In the original processing: Cell counts per sample came from amplifying reference gene primers. Clones were read by immunoSEQ multiplex PCR, and TCRdb kept only the in-frame ones, dropping some. That table is the source of V, J and clone size, and D and trimming were worked out from the DNA. The profile shows roughly 50,000 clones, roughly 83% of them singletons. The chain uses TRBV15 and TRBJ1-5; 9 positions agree with TRBD1. The sequence came from a woman in her sixties with acute or convalescent COVID-19. Sample: peripheral blood. Here the CDR3 reads CATSRGGPTGGRLQGNQPQHF. The CDR3 region has the DNA TGTGCCACCAGCAGAGGAGGGCCGACAGGGGGGAGGTTACAGGGGAATCAGCCCCAGCATTTT.